This TCR gamma chain was retrieved from a study of Vδ1+ human thymocytes. Study conclusions and caveats: Unlike peripheral blood Vdelta1+ controls, thymic delta-chain sequences included approximately 20% Vdelta2 and few Vdelta3. Thymic TRG and TRD repertoires appeared highly polyclonal.

Alphabeta T cells were depleted, then CD3+ Vdelta1+ Vdelta2- thymocytes were FACS-sorted. V lost 0 bases, J lost 9 bases, and 8 bases stayed unmatched. CDR3 length: 13 residues. The germline V gene has CDR1 EGSTGY and CDR2 YDSYTSSV. As for this clone: Its specificity is unknown.

Sequences come from RNA converted to cDNA by reverse transcription. Pooled V-gene forward primers with one constant-region reverse primer generated the CDR3 amplicons by multiplex PCR. TCRdb re-called the multiplex PCR reads through CATT. The data contain around 11,000 gamma-chain clones, around 40% of them singletons. This TCR came from a boy younger than two who had congenital heart surgery. Specimen: Vdelta1+ gamma-delta thymocytes from the thymus. Regarding subset: FACS-sorted CD3+ TCRalphabeta- TCRVdelta1+ TCRVdelta2- thymocytes. The chain joins TRGV4 to TRGJ1 or TRGJ2. TCRdb supplies no J gene; here it was assigned by aligning the nucleotide sequence to germline. The DNA for the CDR3 is TGTGCCACCTGGGATGGGCAAGGCGGTAAGAAACTCTTT. It encodes CATWDGQGGKKLF.